This is a list of T cell receptor beta chains from one sample in a study of blood T cell repertoires in COVID-19. The protocol was immunoSEQ multiplex PCR, while the TCRdb copy is restricted to in-frame clones and leaves out a portion. The sample has over 450,000 clones, roughly 89% seen once. Sequencing input: peripheral blood. These receptors were obtained from a woman aged 45-59 years with COVID-19, enrolled during active disease. The CDR3 runs from the conserved cysteine through the conserved F or W. The order of the fields is J gene, clone size, V gene, D gene, CDR3 protein, CDR3 DNA. D genes are given only for firm matches. Rows may omit the clone size; those that give it use once, few, many or a size class.

J gene: TRBJ2-7; clone size: NA; V gene: TRBV4-1; D gene: TRBD1; CDR3 protein: CASSLGTGSYEQYF; CDR3 DNA: TGCGCCAGCAGCCTAGGGACAGGGTCATACGAGCAGTACTTC
J gene: TRBJ1-3; clone size: few; V gene: TRBV4-2; D gene: NA; CDR3 protein: CASSQDGQGPHLSGNTIYF; CDR3 DNA: TGTGCCAGCAGCCAAGATGGGCAGGGCCCCCATCTGTCTGGAAACACCATATATTTT
J gene: TRBJ2-2; clone size: NA; V gene: TRBV24-1; D gene: TRBD2; CDR3 protein: CATSELAGTGELFF; CDR3 DNA: TGTGCCACCAGTGAACTAGCGGGGACCGGGGAGCTGTTTTTT
J gene: TRBJ2-4; clone size: NA; V gene: TRBV29-1; D gene: TRBD1; CDR3 protein: CSVPGQGANIQYF; CDR3 DNA: TGCAGCGTTCCGGGACAGGGTGCAAACATTCAGTACTTC
J gene: TRBJ1-2; clone size: NA; V gene: TRBV7-8; D gene: NA; CDR3 protein: CASSYSGSYTF; CDR3 DNA: TGTGCCAGCAGTTACTCAGGGTCCTACACCTTC
J gene: TRBJ2-3; clone size: NA; V gene: TRBV5-4; D gene: NA; CDR3 protein: CASSLGVGARGTQYF; CDR3 DNA: TGTGCCAGCAGCTTGGGGGTTGGGGCTAGGGGTACGCAGTATTTT
J gene: TRBJ2-3; clone size: NA; V gene: TRBV5-6; D gene: TRBD2; CDR3 protein: CASSFATGTSGTDTQYF; CDR3 DNA: TGTGCCAGCAGCTTCGCGACCGGGACTAGCGGCACAGATACGCAGTATTTT
J gene: TRBJ2-5; clone size: NA; V gene: TRBV6-5; D gene: TRBD1; CDR3 protein: CASSTDRGQETQYF; CDR3 DNA: TGTGCCAGCAGTACCGACAGGGGCCAAGAGACCCAGTACTTC
J gene: TRBJ2-7; clone size: NA; V gene: TRBV19; D gene: NA; CDR3 protein: CASSIGPLGSYEQYF; CDR3 DNA: TGTGCCAGTAGTATAGGTCCCTTGGGGAGCTACGAGCAGTACTTC
J gene: TRBJ1-1; clone size: NA; V gene: TRBV6-5; D gene: TRBD1; CDR3 protein: CASSYSGQGAEAFF; CDR3 DNA: TGTGCCAGCAGTTACTCGGGACAGGGGGCTGAAGCTTTCTTT
J gene: TRBJ2-7; clone size: few; V gene: TRBV11-1; D gene: TRBD2; CDR3 protein: CASSLGLAASYEQYF; CDR3 DNA: TGTGCCAGCAGCTTAGGGCTAGCGGCCTCCTACGAGCAGTACTTC
J gene: TRBJ1-2; clone size: NA; V gene: TRBV18; D gene: TRBD1; CDR3 protein: CASSPRTGAHGYTF; CDR3 DNA: TGTGCCAGCTCACCACGGACAGGGGCTCATGGCTACACCTTC
J gene: TRBJ1-1; clone size: NA; V gene: TRBV30; D gene: TRBD1; CDR3 protein: CAWSVQGVTEAFF; CDR3 DNA: TGTGCCTGGAGTGTACAGGGGGTCACTGAAGCTTTCTTT
J gene: TRBJ2-1; clone size: NA; V gene: TRBV29-1; D gene: TRBD1; CDR3 protein: CSVADEYRDRGPRNEQFF; CDR3 DNA: TGCAGCGTTGCGGATGAATACCGGGACAGGGGGCCAAGGAATGAGCAGTTCTTC
J gene: TRBJ1-1; clone size: NA; V gene: TRBV27; D gene: TRBD1; CDR3 protein: CASSPRAGGYREAFF; CDR3 DNA: TGTGCCAGCAGTCCCCGGGCAGGGGGCTATAGGGAAGCTTTCTTT
J gene: TRBJ1-2; clone size: NA; V gene: TRBV9; D gene: NA; CDR3 protein: CASSVQAGSYGYTF; CDR3 DNA: TGTGCCAGCAGCGTACAGGCGGGAAGCTATGGCTACACCTTC
J gene: TRBJ1-2; clone size: NA; V gene: TRBV6-5; D gene: NA; CDR3 protein: CASSLDTYYGYTF; CDR3 DNA: TGTGCCAGCAGCTTGGACACATACTATGGCTACACCTTC
J gene: TRBJ1-3; clone size: NA; V gene: TRBV6-5; D gene: TRBD1; CDR3 protein: CASRLRGSPGNTIYF; CDR3 DNA: TGTGCCAGCCGACTCAGGGGGAGCCCTGGAAACACCATATATTTT
J gene: TRBJ1-6; clone size: NA; V gene: TRBV9; D gene: NA; CDR3 protein: CASSVHHGSVPLHF; CDR3 DNA: TGTGCCAGCAGCGTTCATCATGGGAGTGTTCCCCTCCACTTT
J gene: TRBJ1-4; clone size: few; V gene: TRBV30; D gene: TRBD1; CDR3 protein: CAWSPFRGQGNEKLFF; CDR3 DNA: TGTGCCTGGAGCCCTTTCCGGGGACAGGGAAATGAAAAACTGTTTTTT
J gene: TRBJ2-1; clone size: NA; V gene: TRBV12-3/TRBV12-4; D gene: TRBD1; CDR3 protein: CASTRGRDREFF; CDR3 DNA: TGTGCCAGCACAAGGGGCCGGGACAGGGAGTTCTTC
J gene: TRBJ1-3; clone size: NA; V gene: TRBV5-5; D gene: NA; CDR3 protein: CASSFARWSSGNTIYF; CDR3 DNA: TGTGCCAGCAGCTTTGCCAGATGGAGCTCTGGAAACACCATATATTTT
J gene: TRBJ2-5; clone size: once; V gene: TRBV5-1; D gene: TRBD2; CDR3 protein: CASSLGLAPQAETQYF; CDR3 DNA: TGCGCCAGCAGCTTGGGACTAGCGCCGCAGGCGGAGACCCAGTACTTC
J gene: TRBJ1-4; clone size: NA; V gene: TRBV5-1; D gene: NA; CDR3 protein: CASRVTSGGEKLFF; CDR3 DNA: TGCGCCAGCAGAGTGACGTCGGGGGGAGAAAAACTGTTTTTT
J gene: TRBJ2-7; clone size: NA; V gene: TRBV5-6; D gene: TRBD1; CDR3 protein: CASSSDRAYEQYF; CDR3 DNA: TGTGCCAGCAGCTCCGACAGGGCCTACGAGCAGTACTTC
J gene: TRBJ2-6; clone size: NA; V gene: TRBV5-1; D gene: NA; CDR3 protein: CASSLANSGANVLTF; CDR3 DNA: TGCGCCAGCAGCTTGGCCAACTCTGGGGCCAACGTCCTGACTTTC
J gene: TRBJ2-2; clone size: once; V gene: TRBV19; D gene: TRBD1; CDR3 protein: CASSGTANTGELFF; CDR3 DNA: TGTGCCAGTTCCGGGACAGCGAACACCGGGGAGCTGTTTTTT
J gene: TRBJ1-2; clone size: NA; V gene: TRBV6-5; D gene: TRBD1; CDR3 protein: CASSPTGTATAGYTF; CDR3 DNA: TGTGCCAGCAGTCCTACCGGGACAGCGACTGCGGGCTACACCTTC
J gene: TRBJ1-2; clone size: NA; V gene: TRBV29-1; D gene: NA; CDR3 protein: CSVDEQGPYGYTF; CDR3 DNA: TGCAGCGTTGACGAACAGGGTCCCTATGGCTACACCTTC
J gene: TRBJ1-3; clone size: NA; V gene: TRBV6-5; D gene: NA; CDR3 protein: CASEGGRMGTIYF; CDR3 DNA: TGTGCCAGCGAGGGCGGCCGGATGGGCACCATATATTTT
J gene: TRBJ2-1; clone size: NA; V gene: TRBV7-9; D gene: NA; CDR3 protein: CASSNEGNEQFF; CDR3 DNA: TGTGCCAGCAGTAATGAGGGAAATGAGCAGTTCTTC
J gene: TRBJ1-1; clone size: NA; V gene: TRBV5-4; D gene: NA; CDR3 protein: CASSPSAGEGSNTEAFF; CDR3 DNA: TGTGCCAGCAGCCCGAGTGCGGGGGAGGGTTCGAACACTGAAGCTTTCTTT
J gene: TRBJ1-4; clone size: NA; V gene: TRBV6-5; D gene: TRBD1; CDR3 protein: CASSYSWTGTEKLFF; CDR3 DNA: TGTGCCAGCAGTTATTCGTGGACAGGAACTGAAAAACTGTTTTTT
J gene: TRBJ2-7; clone size: NA; V gene: TRBV5-1; D gene: NA; CDR3 protein: CASKQGPSSYEQYF; CDR3 DNA: TGCGCCAGCAAACAGGGACCCAGCTCCTACGAGCAGTACTTC
J gene: TRBJ2-6; clone size: NA; V gene: TRBV24-1; D gene: NA; CDR3 protein: CATSESGKEGFSGANVLTF; CDR3 DNA: TGTGCCACCAGTGAGTCAGGGAAGGAGGGGTTCTCTGGGGCCAACGTCCTGACTTTC
J gene: TRBJ2-7; clone size: NA; V gene: TRBV6-5; D gene: NA; CDR3 protein: CASSYSRVGEQYF; CDR3 DNA: TGTGCCAGCAGTTACTCGCGGGTGGGAGAGCAGTACTTC
J gene: TRBJ1-5; clone size: NA; V gene: TRBV19; D gene: TRBD1; CDR3 protein: CASSINRQGDLLSNQPQHF; CDR3 DNA: TGTGCCAGTAGTATAAATCGACAGGGGGATCTATTAAGCAATCAGCCCCAGCATTTT
J gene: TRBJ2-7; clone size: NA; V gene: TRBV7-2; D gene: NA; CDR3 protein: CASSRTAYEQYF; CDR3 DNA: TGTGCCAGCAGCCGGACAGCCTACGAGCAGTACTTC
J gene: TRBJ1-1; clone size: NA; V gene: TRBV2; D gene: NA; CDR3 protein: CASSPVSLNTEAFF; CDR3 DNA: TGTGCCAGCAGCCCGGTATCGTTGAACACTGAAGCTTTCTTT
J gene: TRBJ1-5; clone size: NA; V gene: TRBV30; D gene: NA; CDR3 protein: CAWNRGNQPQHF; CDR3 DNA: TGTGCCTGGAACAGAGGCAATCAGCCCCAGCATTTT
J gene: TRBJ1-2; clone size: NA; V gene: TRBV7-6; D gene: NA; CDR3 protein: CASSQTGYYGYTF; CDR3 DNA: TGTGCCAGCAGTCAAACAGGGTACTATGGCTACACCTTC
J gene: TRBJ2-1; clone size: NA; V gene: TRBV19; D gene: TRBD2; CDR3 protein: CASSSRTSGGNLHEQFF; CDR3 DNA: TGTGCCAGTAGTTCTCGGACTAGCGGGGGGAATCTCCATGAGCAGTTCTTC
J gene: TRBJ2-7; clone size: NA; V gene: TRBV6-5; D gene: NA; CDR3 protein: CASTLFSVYEQYF; CDR3 DNA: TGTGCCAGCACCCTTTTTTCGGTCTACGAGCAGTACTTC
J gene: TRBJ1-2; clone size: NA; V gene: TRBV7-2; D gene: NA; CDR3 protein: CASSLAAGADYGYTF; CDR3 DNA: TGTGCCAGCAGCCTAGCAGCAGGGGCGGATTATGGCTACACCTTC
J gene: TRBJ2-5; clone size: NA; V gene: TRBV11-1; D gene: TRBD2; CDR3 protein: CASSWERGVEETQYF; CDR3 DNA: TGTGCCAGCAGTTGGGAGCGGGGGGTGGAAGAGACCCAGTACTTC
J gene: TRBJ2-6; clone size: NA; V gene: TRBV5-5; D gene: NA; CDR3 protein: CASSLEAMPGANVLTF; CDR3 DNA: TGTGCCAGCAGCTTGGAAGCTATGCCCGGGGCCAACGTCCTGACTTTC
J gene: TRBJ1-1; clone size: NA; V gene: TRBV12-3/TRBV12-4; D gene: NA; CDR3 protein: CASSLGAEAFF; CDR3 DNA: TGTGCCAGCAGTTTGGGCGCTGAAGCTTTCTTT
J gene: TRBJ2-2; clone size: NA; V gene: TRBV19; D gene: NA; CDR3 protein: CASSIGGMDVELFF; CDR3 DNA: TGTGCCAGTAGTATTGGGGGGATGGACGTGGAGCTGTTTTTT
J gene: TRBJ1-1; clone size: once; V gene: TRBV12-5; D gene: NA; CDR3 protein: CASGLGSGKRAFF; CDR3 DNA: TGTGCTAGTGGTTTGGGGTCGGGGAAGAGAGCTTTCTTT
J gene: TRBJ2-2; clone size: NA; V gene: TRBV11-1; D gene: TRBD1; CDR3 protein: CATSGQGGVGELFF; CDR3 DNA: TGTGCCACCTCGGGACAGGGAGGCGTCGGGGAGCTGTTTTTT
J gene: TRBJ1-1; clone size: NA; V gene: TRBV14; D gene: NA; CDR3 protein: CASSPIGGGTEAFF; CDR3 DNA: TGTGCCAGCAGCCCGATAGGGGGGGGAACTGAAGCTTTCTTT
J gene: TRBJ1-2; clone size: NA; V gene: TRBV29-1; D gene: NA; CDR3 protein: CSVDRRGSGYTF; CDR3 DNA: TGCAGCGTTGATAGGCGGGGAAGTGGCTACACCTTC
J gene: TRBJ2-3; clone size: NA; V gene: TRBV24-1; D gene: NA; CDR3 protein: CATSESRGNTDTQYF; CDR3 DNA: TGTGCCACCAGTGAGTCCAGGGGAAACACAGATACGCAGTATTTT
J gene: TRBJ2-7; clone size: NA; V gene: TRBV30; D gene: TRBD2; CDR3 protein: CAWNTPRGGYHEQYF; CDR3 DNA: TGTGCCTGGAACACTCCGCGGGGGGGGTACCACGAGCAGTACTTC
J gene: TRBJ1-1; clone size: NA; V gene: TRBV30; D gene: NA; CDR3 protein: CAWTGPNTEAFF; CDR3 DNA: TGTGCCTGGACAGGGCCCAACACTGAAGCTTTCTTT
J gene: TRBJ2-4; clone size: NA; V gene: TRBV4-1; D gene: TRBD1; CDR3 protein: CASSQAPGQGKNIQYF; CDR3 DNA: TGCGCCAGCAGCCAAGCTCCGGGACAGGGAAAGAACATTCAGTACTTC
J gene: TRBJ2-7; clone size: NA; V gene: TRBV13; D gene: TRBD2; CDR3 protein: CASSTRTSGGDSFYEQYF; CDR3 DNA: TGTGCCAGCAGCACACGGACTAGCGGGGGGGATTCCTTCTACGAGCAGTACTTC